This T cell receptor (beta chain) was identified in a study of early T cells in non-severe SARS-CoV-2 infection. This clonotype was detected many times. TCRdb fed the 5' RACE reads into MiXCR, producing one record per CDR3 protein. The profile shows around 30,000 distinct CDR3 sequences, about 4% of them singletons. The sample comprised whole blood. This TCR was sampled from an adult who was a healthcare worker with PCR-confirmed SARS-CoV-2 infection or an uninfected control (not recorded which).

The CDR3 loop is CATSDLRVPGNQPQHF. The CDR3 DNA reads as TGTGCCACCAGTGATTTACGGGTCCCGGGGAATCAGCCCCAGCATTTT. V and J are TRBV24-1 and TRBJ1-5; unclear D gene. Germline V gene lookup returns CDR1 KGHDR and CDR2 SFDVKD. This CDR3 has 16 residues. V was cut by 1 base and J by 4 bases, with 13 bases left in between.